The 20 T cell receptor beta chains below come from one sample, sequenced in a study of regulatory T cells in long-lasting Graves disease. Arm-PCR of CDR3 regions and iRepertoire HTBI primers were the basis on which TCR beta libraries were built. TCRdb used MiXCR to reprocess the multiplex PCR reads, holding one entry per CDR3 protein. The sample has 400,000 or so distinct CDR3 sequences, 20% to 25% seen once. The time point denotes: persistent/refractory GD, antithyroid drugs over 5 years with positive TRAb. Researchers made the TCR library from RNA that was extracted from PBMCs. Source: peripheral blood mononuclear cells (PBMCs), taken when the disease was refractory, from a patient treated with antithyroid drugs. Source of these receptors: a female donor with Graves disease.

The J gene is TRBJ1-6, the V gene TRBV5-6; no firm D call. CDR3 size: 14 residues. The V end lost 1 base, the J end lost 6 bases, and 8 bases lay between the germline ends. Germline V gives CDR1 SGHDT, CDR2 YYEEEE. CDR3 in amino acids: CASSLLTSNSPLHF. The DNA of the CDR3 is TGTGCCAGCAGCTTGTTGACAAGTAATTCACCCCTCCACTTT.

J is TRBJ1-2 and V is TRBV20-1, with 8 bases aligning to TRBD1. Trimming took 5 bases from V and 7 from J; bases not matched to a gene: 6. This CDR3 contains 12 residues. CDR1 and CDR2 from the germline V gene are DFQATT and SNEGSKA (reference sequence). The CDR3 bases are TGCAGTGCTGTTGGACAGGGTGGTGGCTACACCTTC. This translates into CSAVGQGGGYTF.

The J gene is TRBJ1-3, the V gene TRBV9, with no clear D. This CDR3 is built from 16 residues. Trimming stripped 1 base from V and 0 bases from J, with 11 bases between. CDR1 and CDR2 from the germline V gene are SGDLS and YYNGEE. The CDR3 nucleotides are TGTGCCAGCAGCGTATCCGTCGGACGCTCTGGAAACACCATATATTTT. Its protein is CASSVSVGRSGNTIYF.

This clonotype was counted only a few times. The chain carries TRBV6-2 or TRBV6-3 and TRBJ2-5; D remains ambiguous. Germline CDR1 is MNHEY and CDR2 is SVGEGT. This CDR3 contains 13 residues. V lost 0 bases, J lost 7 bases, and 9 bases lay in between. The CDR3 loop is CASSYSRFGTQYF. CDR3 in DNA: TGTGCCAGCAGTTACTCGAGATTTGGGACCCAGTACTTC.

Ten or more counts support this clonotype. The chain recombines TRBV28 with TRBJ2-7; TRBD2 matches at 7 bases. CDR3 size: 15 residues. Germline lookup yields CDR1 MDHEN and CDR2 SYDVKM. Germline trimming cut 7 bases from V and 3 bases from J; bases unmatched to any gene: 12. CDR3 DNA sequence: TGTGCCAGCAATCCTTCTGGGGGGACTATCTACGAGCAGTACTTC. This translates into CASNPSGGTIYEQYF.

The chain carries TRBV19 and TRBJ2-3, with D perhaps TRBD2 (7 bases). The CDR3 length is 15 residues. Germline V CDR1 and CDR2: LNHDA, SQIVND (reference sequence). Trimming took off 6 bases at V and 2 bases at J, with 15 bases between the two ends. The CDR3 DNA follows: TGTGCCAGTAGAGGGGGGGCCTCTAACACAGATACGCAGTATTTT. It codes for CASRGGASNTDTQYF.

This clonotype was seen a few times. The chain combines TRBV5-1 with TRBJ2-1, with D perhaps TRBD2 (5 bases). The V gene lost 0 bases and the J gene lost 9 bases, with 16 bases spanning the gap. CDR3 length: 15 residues. Germline V gene data show CDR1 as SGHRS and CDR2 as YFSETQ. For the CDR3, the DNA is TGCGCCAGCAGCTTGGACGCGGGCTCGTCGACTGAGCAGTTCTTC. It specifies CASSLDAGSSTEQFF.

This clonotype was counted only a few times. V usage is TRBV5-6 and J usage is TRBJ1-3; possibly TRBD1 for D (5 bases). The CDR3 runs to 14 residues. The V gene's germline CDR1 is SGHDT and CDR2 YYEEEE. The V gene lost 1 base and the J gene lost 2 bases, with 7 bases spanning the gap. The CDR3 nucleotides are TGTGCCAGCAGCTTGAGGGGTCCTGGAAACACCATATATTTT. This codes for CASSLRGPGNTIYF.

This clonotype was seen a few times. This chain uses TRBV4-1 with TRBJ2-5, with 9 bases lining up with TRBD1. Trimming took 2 bases from V and 2 from J; bases not matched to a gene: 3. CDR3 length: 15 residues. CDR1 MGHRA and CDR2 YSYEKL come from the germline V gene. DNA for the CDR3: TGCGCCAGCAGCCAAACCGGGACAGGGCAAGAGACCCAGTACTTC. Translated: CASSQTGTGQETQYF.

This clonotype has just a few counts. The J gene is TRBJ2-7, the V gene TRBV3-1; TRBD2 matches at 8 bases. This CDR3 is 16 amino acids long. From germline, CDR1 is LGHDT and CDR2 YNNKEL (reference sequence). V lost 4 bases to trimming and J lost 1 base; unmatched junction nucleotides: 9. CDR3 nucleotide sequence: TGTGCCAGCAGCCGAGCATCCGCGGGAGGATCCTACGAGCAGTACTTC. It yields the protein CASSRASAGGSYEQYF.

This clonotype has only a few counts. CDR3 residues: CASSWGAGEMSETQYF. DNA of the CDR3: TGTGCCAGCAGCTGGGGCGCAGGGGAGATGTCAGAGACCCAGTACTTC. V and J are TRBV5-6 and TRBJ2-5; D is perhaps TRBD1 (6 bases). The CDR3 loop spans 16 amino acids. The ends were cut back, 3 bases at V and 4 bases at J, with 19 bases in the middle. CDR1 SGHDT and CDR2 YYEEEE come from the germline V gene.

This chain connects TRBV28 to TRBJ2-7; D not certain. Germline loops: CDR1 MDHEN, CDR2 SYDVKM. V lost 7 bases, J lost 4 bases, and 14 bases lay in between. The CDR3 spans 13 residues. CDR3 in amino acids: CASTAIHSYEQYF. The CDR3 nucleotides are TGTGCCAGCACCGCAATTCACTCGTACGAGCAGTACTTC. Drawing the rest from reference TRBV28 and TRBJ2-7, the complete variable domain is DVKVTQSSRYLVKRTGEKVFLECVQDMDHENMFWYRQDPGLGLRLIYFSYDVKMKEKGDIPEGYSVSREKKERFSLILESASTNQTSMYLCASTAIHSYEQYFGPGTRLTVT.

The chain links TRBV12-3 or TRBV12-4 to TRBJ1-4; D is undetermined. The V gene lost 6 bases and the J gene lost 6 bases, with 14 bases spanning the gap. The CDR3 contains 14 residues. CDR3 in amino acids: CASSFGAADEKLFF. Here the CDR3 DNA reads TGTGCCAGCAGCTTCGGAGCCGCTGATGAAAAACTGTTTTTT.

This clonotype was found a few times. V and J are TRBV4-1 and TRBJ2-7; D is uncertain. This CDR3 is 15 amino acids long. Germline CDR1 MGHRA, CDR2 YSYEKL. V lost 0 bases, J lost 2 bases, and 11 bases lay in between. The CDR3 DNA reads as TGCGCCAGCAGCCAAGATCCGGGTGGAACCTACGAGCAGTACTTC. Protein: CASSQDPGGTYEQYF.

Comment on this clonotype: Germline and junction disagree at one end, which may indicate a read error. This chain uses TRBV7-6 with TRBJ2-7; D unresolved. CDR3 length equals 13 residues. Germline CDR1 is SGHVS and CDR2 is FNYEAQ. CDR3 sequence (DNA): TGTGCCGGCAGCTTAGAAGGGAATTACGAGCAGTACTTC. This encodes CAGSLEGNYEQYF.

This clonotype was counted many times. This rearrangement joins TRBV12-3 or TRBV12-4 to TRBJ1-4; 8 bases line up with TRBD1. The trim removed 6 bases at V and 8 bases at J, leaving 8 bases unmatched. The CDR3 has 14 amino acids. This chain's CDR3 is CASRSGQGDEKLFF. The CDR3 region has the DNA TGTGCCAGCAGATCCGGACAGGGAGACGAAAAACTGTTTTTT.

The V and J genes are TRBV20-1 and TRBJ1-6; D ambiguous. The germline V gene encodes CDR1 DFQATT and CDR2 SNEGSKA (reference sequence). The CDR3 is 13 amino acids. Trimming left V 0 bases short and J 7 bases short, with 7 bases between. The CDR3 region has the DNA TGCAGTGCTAGAGATCTTTCGAATTCACCCCTCCACTTT. Amino acid sequence: CSARDLSNSPLHF.

The chain has TRBV20-1 and TRBJ1-2; D possibly corresponds to TRBD1 (6 bases). V lost 1 base, J lost 4 bases, and 10 bases lay in between. The CDR3 has 13 residues. Germline assignment: CDR1 DFQATT and CDR2 SNEGSKA (reference sequence). CDR3: CSARGGGVYGYTF. The CDR3 DNA is TGCAGTGCTAGAGGGGGGGGCGTCTATGGCTACACCTTC.

The J gene is TRBJ1-3, the V gene TRBV4-1; D is undetermined. Germline V CDR1 and CDR2: MGHRA, YSYEKL. Deletions cut 0 bases from V and 0 bases from J, with 6 bases between. The CDR3 runs 15 residues. The CDR3: CASSQEQFSGNTIYF. The CDR3 nucleotides are TGCGCCAGCAGCCAAGAACAGTTCTCTGGAAACACCATATATTTT.

This clonotype was detected ten times or more. The chain couples TRBV2 to TRBJ2-3; the match to TRBD1 covers 8 bases. Germline values: CDR1 SNHLY, CDR2 FYNNEI. Losses at the gene ends were 7 bases for V and 3 bases for J; bases not matched to a gene: 9. CDR3 length equals 15 residues. DNA of the CDR3: TGTGCCAGCACCCGCGGGACAGGAGGTACAGATACGCAGTATTTT. Translated, it gives CASTRGTGGTDTQYF. Supplemented by reference TRBV2 and TRBJ2-3, the full variable domain reads EPEVTQTPSHQVTQMGQEVILRCVPISNHLYFYWYRQILGQKVEFLVSFYNNEISEKSEIFDDQFSVERPDGSNFTLKIRSTKLEDSAMYFCASTRGTGGTDTQYFGPGTRLTVL.